This passage covers 26 T cell receptor beta chains from one sample sequenced in a study of regulatory T cells in long-lasting Graves disease. CDR3 regions were amplified by Arm-PCR using iRepertoire HTBI primers to build TCR beta libraries. TCRdb recomputed calls from the multiplex PCR reads with MiXCR, one row per CDR3 protein. Here the sample spans roughly 420,000 distinct CDR3 sequences, roughly 16% being singletons. Specified time point: newly diagnosed GD, antithyroid drugs for less than 3 months. Extracted PBMC RNA gave rise to the TCR library. The starting material was peripheral blood mononuclear cells (PBMCs), obtained at new diagnosis, from a patient treated with antithyroid drugs. The receptors derive from a female donor with Graves disease.

This clonotype was seen ten or more times. The CDR3 sequence is CASSYGTGGTGELFF. In DNA, the CDR3 is TGTGCCAGCAGTTACGGGACAGGGGGCACCGGGGAGCTGTTTTTT. The V gene is TRBV12-3 or TRBV12-4, the J gene TRBJ2-2, with 11 bases lining up with TRBD1. Germline trimming cut 4 bases from V and 4 bases from J; bases unmatched to any gene: 2. This CDR3 contains 15 residues.

This clonotype occurred a few times. The V and J genes are TRBV18 and TRBJ2-1, with 15 nucleotides matching TRBD2. CDR1 and CDR2 (germline): KGHSH, LQKENI. The CDR3 contains 16 residues. V gave up 5 bases and J gave up 5 bases; unmatched junction bases: 4. This CDR3 reads CASSTGLAGGDNEQFF. Here the CDR3 DNA reads TGTGCCAGCTCAACGGGACTAGCGGGGGGTGACAATGAGCAGTTCTTC.

The chain is built from TRBV12-5 and TRBJ2-3; no definite D call. CDR1 and CDR2 (germline): LGHNT, FRNRAP. V was clipped by 1 base and J by 0 bases, with 5 bases between them. The CDR3 is 14 amino acids. The CDR3 DNA is TGTGCTAGTGGTTTGGGAGATAGCACAGATACGCAGTATTTT. Amino acids: CASGLGDSTDTQYF.

J is TRBJ2-7 and V is TRBV4-1; D unresolved. V dropped 0 bases and J dropped 1 base, with 7 bases sitting between them. Per germline, CDR1 MGHRA and CDR2 YSYEKL. This CDR3 contains 14 residues. The CDR3, as DNA: TGCGCCAGCAGCCAAGAAGCAAAATCCTACGAGCAGTACTTC. Amino acid sequence: CASSQEAKSYEQYF.

This clonotype was detected many times. The chain has TRBV6-1 and TRBJ2-7; tentatively, D is TRBD1 or TRBD2 (6 bases each). V was clipped by 8 bases and J by 0 bases, with 14 bases between them. CDR3 length equals 14 residues. Germline V CDR1 and CDR2: MNHNS, SASEGT. In nucleotides, the CDR3 is TGTGCCAGCCAAATGGGGGGCAACTCCTACGAGCAGTACTTC. Translating it yields CASQMGGNSYEQYF.

Here the CDR3 DNA reads TGTGCCAGCAGCCAAGTCGCGGAGGTGGAGACCCAGTACTTC. Amino acid sequence: CASSQVAEVETQYF. This chain links TRBV14 with TRBJ2-5; a possible D gene is TRBD2 (5 bases). V lost 1 base, J lost 5 bases, and 11 bases lay in between. CDR3 length: 14 amino acids. The germline V gene encodes CDR1 SGHDN and CDR2 FVKESK.

This clonotype came up many times. The chain carries TRBV27 and TRBJ2-1; 8 bases map to TRBD1. The DNA end is a closer match to TRBJ2-5, so the J assignment may be wrong. The CDR3 is 17 amino acids. The germline gives CDR1 MNHEY, CDR2 SMNVEV (reference sequence). In DNA, the CDR3 is TGTGCCAGCGGAGTAGCGAAGACGGGACAGGCCCAAGAGACCCAGTACTTC. The encoded protein is CASGVAKTGQAQETQYF.

Ten or more counts support this clonotype. The J gene is TRBJ2-5, the V gene TRBV20-1; the D gene is possibly TRBD2 (6 bases). The CDR3 runs 15 residues. Germline V gene lookup returns CDR1 DFQATT and CDR2 SNEGSKA (reference sequence). V was trimmed by 4 bases and J by 1 base, leaving 16 bases between them. The CDR3 here is CSATDPATSQETQYF. CDR3 DNA: TGCAGTGCTACCGACCCCGCGACTAGCCAAGAGACCCAGTACTTC.

Concerning this clonotype: A much larger clone lies one base from this, so it may be a read error. The chain is built from TRBV2 and TRBJ2-7, with D uncertain. CDR3 length equals 13 residues. Germline V gene lookup returns CDR1 SNHLY and CDR2 FYNNEI. Trimming pared 4 bases from V and 0 bases from J, leaving 7 bases between. DNA for the CDR3: TGTGCCAGCAGTGGGGCTGACTCCTACGAGCAGTACTTC. Its translation is CASSGADSYEQYF. The full variable domain, rest sourced from reference TRBV2 and TRBJ2-7, is EPEVTQTPSHQVTQMGQEVILRCVPISNHLYFYWYRQILGQKVEFLVSFYNNEISEKSEIFDDQFSVERPDGSNFTLKIRSTKLEDSAMYFCASSGADSYEQYFGPGTRLTVT.

This clonotype was counted between two and nine times. This chain joins TRBV9 and TRBJ2-1; 10 nucleotides line up with TRBD2. Unmatched junction bases numbered 7, after V lost 1 base and J lost 3 bases. Germline CDR1 and CDR2: SGDLS and YYNGEE. The CDR3 runs to 17 residues. The CDR3 loop is CASSVHASGRGYNEQFF. In nucleotides, the CDR3 is TGTGCCAGCAGCGTACACGCTAGCGGGAGAGGCTACAATGAGCAGTTCTTC. Complete variable domain (other parts from reference TRBV9 and TRBJ2-1): DSGVTQTPKHLITATGQRVTLRCSPRSGDLSVYWYQQSLDQGLQFLIQYYNGEERAKGNILERFSAQQFPDLHSELNLSSLELGDSALYFCASSVHASGRGYNEQFFGPGTRLTVL.

This chain's CDR3 is CSGIEAGRETQYF. The CDR3 DNA reads as TGCAGCGGCATTGAGGCAGGGAGAGAGACCCAGTACTTC. The chain combines TRBV20-1 with TRBJ2-5; D might be TRBD1 or TRBD2, each matching 5 bases. The CDR3 extends over 13 amino acids. Germline V gives CDR1 DFQATT, CDR2 SNEGSKA (reference sequence).

There are a few counts of this clonotype. The chain has TRBV12-5 and TRBJ2-3; D is unclear. In germline, CDR1 is LGHNT, CDR2 FRNRAP. Trimming stripped 6 bases from V and 0 bases from J, with 7 bases between. This CDR3 region has 13 residues. The CDR3 here is CASGPTSTDTQYF. CDR3 in DNA: TGTGCTAGTGGACCGACTAGCACAGATACGCAGTATTTT.

Note on this clonotype: It differs at one base from a far larger clone, so likely a read error. The genes are TRBV11-2 and TRBJ2-3, with 11 bases lining up with TRBD2. This CDR3 contains 16 residues. Germline values: CDR1 SGHAT, CDR2 FQNNGV. CDR3 DNA sequence: TGTGTCAGCAGCTTAGAACTAGCGGGAGTCGGCCATACGCAGTATTTT. Its translation is CVSSLELAGVGHTQYF.

Comments on this clonotype: Since a much larger clone is just one base distant, this may be a read error. The chain uses TRBV12-3 or TRBV12-4 and TRBJ2-5; possibly TRBD2 for D (5 bases). The length of the CDR3 is 14 residues. Trimming stripped 4 bases from V and 1 base from J, with 10 bases between. The CDR3 DNA reads TGTGCCAGCAGTTGGCTGCGGGCCCAAGAGACCCAGTACTTC. Protein product: CASSWLRAQETQYF.

This clonotype appeared many times. The genes are TRBV12-3 or TRBV12-4 and TRBJ2-1; D possibly matches TRBD1 or TRBD2 (6 bases each). This CDR3 is built from 15 residues. Trimming removed 6 bases at V and 5 bases at J, with 17 bases between. The CDR3 nucleotides are TGTGCCAGCAGGGACGGGGGCGCCGGGCACAATGAGCAGTTCTTC. Amino acid sequence: CASRDGGAGHNEQFF.

This clonotype was counted at least ten times. This rearrangement joins TRBV7-2 to TRBJ2-7, with 9 bases that match TRBD2. Germline V lookup: CDR1 SGHTA, CDR2 FQGNSA. This CDR3 has 14 amino acids. V shed 2 bases and J 9 bases; nucleotides not matched to a gene: 8. The chain's CDR3 is CASSLPAGGHGQYF. Written as DNA, the CDR3 is TGTGCCAGCAGCTTACCAGCGGGGGGTCATGGGCAGTACTTC.

V is TRBV30 and J is TRBJ1-4, with TRBD1 as a possible D gene (6 bases). CDR3 length: 15 amino acids. The V and J ends lost 0 bases and 7 bases respectively, with 15 bases between them. Germline values: CDR1 GTSNPN, CDR2 SVGIG (reference sequence). CDR3 nucleotide sequence: TGTGCCTGGAGTGTACCGCGGGGGGCGGGTGAAAAACTGTTTTTT. Its protein is CAWSVPRGAGEKLFF. Using reference TRBV30 and TRBJ1-4 for the parts outside the CDR3, the full variable domain is SQTIHQWPATLVQPVGSPLSLECTVEGTSNPNLYWYRQAAGRGLQLLFYSVGIGQISSEVPQNLSASRPQDRQFILSSKKLLLSDSGFYLCAWSVPRGAGEKLFFGSGTQLSVL.

This rearrangement joins TRBV10-3 to TRBJ2-1; D perhaps matches TRBD1 (5 bases). Germline-derived CDR1 and CDR2 are ENHRY and SYGVKD. This CDR3 spans 13 amino acids. Deletions cut 5 bases from V and 8 bases from J, with 13 bases between. This chain's CDR3 is CAISPQGIDEQFF. In DNA form, the CDR3 reads TGTGCCATCAGTCCCCAGGGTATCGATGAGCAGTTCTTC.

This clonotype was found many times. The chain joins TRBV5-1 to TRBJ2-3; 7 positions agree with TRBD2. The CDR3 is 17 amino acids. Per germline, CDR1 SGHRS and CDR2 YFSETQ. V trimming: 3 bases; J trimming: 1 base; junction bases outside the gene matches: 11. CDR3 sequence (DNA): TGCGCCAGCAGCTCCCTTCCCCCACGGGGGGGCACAGATACGCAGTATTTT. Residues: CASSSLPPRGGTDTQYF. Looking up the rest from reference TRBV5-1 and TRBJ2-3 gives the full variable domain: KAGVTQTPRYLIKTRGQQVTLSCSPISGHRSVSWYQQTPGQGLQFLFEYFSETQRNKGNFPGRFSGRQFSNSRSEMNVSTLELGDSALYLCASSSLPPRGGTDTQYFGPGTRLTVL.

The chain combines TRBV11-2 with TRBJ2-1; 12 bases align to TRBD2. This CDR3 spans 15 amino acids. Germline assignment: CDR1 SGHAT and CDR2 FQNNGV. Trimming took 6 bases from V and 3 from J; bases not matched to a gene: 3. The CDR3 region has the DNA TGTGCCAGCAGAACTAGCGGGAGGCGCTACAATGAGCAGTTCTTC. Protein: CASRTSGRRYNEQFF.

The chain combines TRBV7-2 with TRBJ2-7, with D perhaps being TRBD1 or TRBD2 (5 bases each). From germline, CDR1 is SGHTA and CDR2 FQGNSA. The CDR3 runs 16 residues. V shed 1 base and J shed 2 bases, with 15 bases lying between them. CDR3 protein: CASSLESGTVAYEQYF. For the CDR3, the DNA is TGTGCCAGCAGCTTAGAATCGGGGACGGTCGCCTACGAGCAGTACTTC.

This clonotype was observed at least ten times. V usage is TRBV6-5 and J usage is TRBJ2-3; D is possibly TRBD1 or TRBD2 (5 bases each). With 4 bases removed from V and 0 bases from J, the gap between germline ends came to 14 bases. The CDR3 covers 16 residues. CDR1 and CDR2 from the germline V gene are MNHEY and SVGAGI. The CDR3 reads CASSSLPWDSTDTQYF. CDR3 nucleotide sequence: TGTGCCAGCAGTTCACTACCATGGGACAGCACAGATACGCAGTATTTT.

V is TRBV11-3 and J is TRBJ2-2; 14 bases fit TRBD2. The CDR3 totals 18 residues. Germline CDR1 is SGHNT and CDR2 is YENEEA. J was trimmed by 4 bases and V by 1 base; bases with no gene match: 5. For the CDR3, the DNA is TGTGCCAGCAGCTTAGGCGTGGGACTAGCGGGAGTCACCGGGGAGCTGTTTTTT. Protein: CASSLGVGLAGVTGELFF.

V usage is TRBV4-3 and J usage is TRBJ1-2; the match to TRBD1 covers 10 bases. There are 17 residues in the CDR3. V dropped 0 bases and J dropped 5; count of bases not matched to a gene: 9. CDR1 and CDR2 (germline): LGHNA, YSLEER. CDR3 sequence reads: CASSQDPDRGKGYGYTF. The CDR3 DNA follows: TGCGCCAGCAGCCAAGATCCGGACAGGGGGAAAGGTTATGGCTACACCTTC.

This clonotype was seen many times. V is TRBV12-5 and J is TRBJ1-2; no clear D gene. The germline gives CDR1 LGHNT, CDR2 FRNRAP. This CDR3 spans 11 amino acids. V was cut by 0 bases and J by 8 bases, with 4 bases left in between. The CDR3 here is CASGLVDGYTF. The CDR3 DNA is TGTGCTAGTGGTTTGGTCGACGGCTACACCTTC.

There are many counts of this clonotype. The genes are TRBV7-9 and TRBJ2-7; D is possibly TRBD1 or TRBD2 (5 bases each). Germline loops: CDR1 SEHNR, CDR2 FQNEAQ (reference sequence). Trimming shortened V by 3 bases and J by 2 bases, and 17 bases separated the two germline ends. This CDR3 has 16 amino acids. CDR3 sequence reads: CASSFRGVGGAYEQYF. The CDR3 DNA sequence: TGTGCCAGCAGCTTTCGTGGCGTTGGGGGTGCCTACGAGCAGTACTTC.